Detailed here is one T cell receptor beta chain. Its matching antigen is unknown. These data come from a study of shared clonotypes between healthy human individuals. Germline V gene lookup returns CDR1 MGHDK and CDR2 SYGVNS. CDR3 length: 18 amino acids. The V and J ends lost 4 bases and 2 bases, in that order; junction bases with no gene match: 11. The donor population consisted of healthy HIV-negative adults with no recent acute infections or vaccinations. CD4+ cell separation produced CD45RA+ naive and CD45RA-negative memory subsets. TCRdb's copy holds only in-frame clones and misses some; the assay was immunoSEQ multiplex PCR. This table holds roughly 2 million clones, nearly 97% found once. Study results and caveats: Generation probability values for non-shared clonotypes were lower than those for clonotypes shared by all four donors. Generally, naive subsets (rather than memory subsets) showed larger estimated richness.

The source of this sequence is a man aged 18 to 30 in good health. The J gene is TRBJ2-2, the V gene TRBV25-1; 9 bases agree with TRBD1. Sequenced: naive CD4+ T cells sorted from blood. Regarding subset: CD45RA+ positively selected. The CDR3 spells CASSAIAGQGRNTGELFF. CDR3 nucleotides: TGTGCCAGCAGTGCCATCGCGGGACAGGGAAGAAACACCGGGGAGCTGTTTTTT.